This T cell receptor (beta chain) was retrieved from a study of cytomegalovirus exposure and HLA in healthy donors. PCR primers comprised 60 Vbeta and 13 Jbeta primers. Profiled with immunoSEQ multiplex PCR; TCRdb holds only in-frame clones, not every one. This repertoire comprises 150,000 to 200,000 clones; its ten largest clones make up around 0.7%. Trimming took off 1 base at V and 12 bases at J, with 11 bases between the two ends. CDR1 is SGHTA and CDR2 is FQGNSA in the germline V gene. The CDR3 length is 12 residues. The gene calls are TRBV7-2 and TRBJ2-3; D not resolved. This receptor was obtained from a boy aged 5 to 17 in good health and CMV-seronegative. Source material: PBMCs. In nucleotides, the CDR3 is TGTGCCAGCAGCTTAGTGTGGGCAGTACAGTATTTT. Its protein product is CASSLVWAVQYF.